The 16 T cell receptor beta chains presented below share a single source sample, sequenced in a study of spatial heterogeneity in lung cancer. Study conclusions and caveats: The number of expanded tumor alpha and beta chains correlated with mutation number.

These receptors lack a known antigen. In TCRdb, the 5' RACE reads were re-called with MiXCR into one record per CDR3 protein. Seen here are about 20,000 distinct CDR3 sequences, about 16% observed once, and the top ten hold roughly 29%. Described time point: sample taken at primary tumor resection. The specimen comprised lung tumor tissue, sampled at surgery. Receptor source: a female donor with early-stage non-small cell lung cancer.

This clonotype has only a few counts. The V call is TRBV7-3, the J call TRBJ2-1; TRBD2 agrees at 7 bases. The CDR3 runs 17 residues. The V and J ends lost 4 bases and 0 bases, in that order; junction bases with no gene match: 9. From germline, CDR1 is SGHTA and CDR2 FQGTGA. DNA for the CDR3: TGTGCCAGCAGCTCCTCGAGCGGGGCGAGCTCCTACAATGAGCAGTTCTTC. Residues: CASSSSSGASSYNEQFF.

CDR3 sequence: CASSLYSGPTDTQYF. The CDR3 DNA follows: TGTGCCAGCAGCCTGTACAGCGGACCAACAGATACGCAGTATTTT. The chain employs TRBV5-5 and TRBJ2-3; weak D call: TRBD2 (5 bases). The CDR3 length is 15 residues. Germline CDR1 and CDR2: SGHKS and YYEKEE (reference sequence). Trimming cost V 4 bases and J 3 bases, with 15 bases left between them.

At least ten counts were recorded for this clonotype. The chain recombines TRBV6-5 with TRBJ2-6; the match to TRBD1 covers 7 bases. Trimming took 10 bases from V and 0 from J; bases not matched to a gene: 9. This CDR3 is 16 amino acids long. Per germline, CDR1 MNHEY and CDR2 SVGAGI. CDR3 residues: CATRPGTDSGANVLTF. CDR3 in DNA: TGTGCCACTCGCCCCGGGACAGACTCTGGGGCCAACGTCCTGACTTTC.

V is TRBV5-5 and J is TRBJ2-1; D gene unclear. Deletions cut 2 bases from V and 0 bases from J, with 12 bases between. The CDR3 contains 16 residues. Germline V CDR1 and CDR2: SGHKS, YYEKEE (reference sequence). The CDR3, as DNA: TGTGCCAGCAGCTTTAGACGACGGAGCTCCTACAATGAGCAGTTCTTC. It is translated as CASSFRRRSSYNEQFF.

This clonotype is medium-sized within its sample. The rearrangement uses TRBV4-1 and TRBJ2-7; perhaps D is TRBD1 or TRBD2 (5 bases each). V shed 6 bases and J shed 7 bases, with 22 bases lying between them. The germline V gene has CDR1 MGHRA and CDR2 YSYEKL. The CDR3 covers 15 residues. CDR3: CASRLEDGTYDEQYF. The DNA for the CDR3 is TGCGCCAGCAGACTAGAGGACGGGACCTACGATGAGCAGTACTTC.

This clonotype was seen only a few times. The rearrangement uses TRBV20-1 and TRBJ2-3, with D perhaps matching TRBD2 (7 bases). Trimming shortened V by 3 bases and J by 2 bases, and 24 bases separated the two germline ends. This CDR3 has 18 residues. Germline values: CDR1 DFQATT, CDR2 SNEGSKA (reference sequence). CDR3: CSASVLSGGLSLTDTQYF. The CDR3 DNA reads as TGCAGTGCTAGTGTATTGTCGGGGGGCCTTTCGCTCACAGATACGCAGTATTTT.

The CDR3 sequence: CASSRGGVVVSYNEQFF. The DNA of the CDR3 is TGCGCCAGCAGCCGAGGTGGGGTAGTCGTGTCCTACAATGAGCAGTTCTTC. This chain connects TRBV4-1 to TRBJ2-1; D remains unclear. In germline, CDR1 is MGHRA, CDR2 YSYEKL. The length of the CDR3 is 17 residues. V lost 4 bases, J lost 1 base, and 17 bases lay in between.

The chain recombines TRBV11-2 with TRBJ2-1; 10 bases agree with TRBD1. Germline-derived CDR1 and CDR2 are SGHAT and FQNNGV. The CDR3 loop spans 19 amino acids. V shed 7 bases and J 12 bases; nucleotides not matched to a gene: 27. Written as DNA, the CDR3 is TGTGCCAGCACCGCCCCCGGGACAGGGGAAGATATGAGGGGAAAGGGGCAGTTCTTC. Encoded protein: CASTAPGTGEDMRGKGQFF. Supplemented by reference TRBV11-2 and TRBJ2-1, the full variable domain reads EAGVAQSPRYKIIEKRQSVAFWCNPISGHATLYWYQQILGQGPKLLIQFQNNGVVDDSQLPKDRFSAERLKGVDSTLKIQPAKLEDSAVYLCASTAPGTGEDMRGKGQFFGPGTRLTVL.

This clonotype was detected many times. V usage is TRBV29-1 and J usage is TRBJ2-1, with D uncertain. Germline loops: CDR1 SQVTM, CDR2 ANQGSEA. CDR3 size: 12 residues. V was trimmed by 3 bases and J by 2 bases, leaving 5 bases between them. CDR3 residues: CSVDRTYNEQFF. CDR3 coding DNA: TGCAGCGTTGACAGGACCTACAATGAGCAGTTCTTC.

This clonotype has a count of ten or more. The genes are TRBV20-1 and TRBJ2-3, with D possibly being TRBD1 or TRBD2 (5 bases each). V lost 1 base, J lost 6 bases, and 8 bases lay in between. The length of the CDR3 is 12 residues. Germline V gene data show CDR1 as DFQATT and CDR2 as SNEGSKA (reference sequence). CDR3 loop: CSARGGADTQYF. The DNA for the CDR3 is TGCAGTGCTAGAGGAGGGGCGGATACGCAGTATTTT.

This chain links TRBV24-1 with TRBJ2-3; D is perhaps TRBD2 (6 bases). Germline CDR1 is KGHDR and CDR2 is SFDVKD. V lost 0 bases to trimming and J lost 3 bases, with 9 bases between them. The CDR3 is 15 residues long. The CDR3 spells CATSDLVAGTDTQYF. The CDR3 nucleotides read TGTGCCACCAGTGATTTGGTTGCGGGAACAGATACGCAGTATTTT.

The rearrangement joins TRBV7-8 to TRBJ2-7; TRBD1 matches at 7 bases. The length of the CDR3 is 11 residues. Trimming removed 6 bases from V and 6 bases from J; junction bases left unmatched: 2. The germline V gene has CDR1 SGHVS and CDR2 FQNEAQ. The DNA of the CDR3 is TGTGCCAGCAGACAGGGGAGCGAGCAGTACTTC. Amino acid sequence: CASRQGSEQYF.

The chain is built from TRBV6-1 and TRBJ2-1; D is possibly TRBD1 or TRBD2 (5 bases each). The CDR3 sequence is 14 residues long. CDR1 is MNHNS and CDR2 is SASEGT in the germline V gene. V was pared by 6 bases and J by 5 bases, with 14 bases between. The DNA of the CDR3 is TGTGCCAGCAGCCCCGGGACGCTTAACAATGAGCAGTTCTTC. It is translated as CASSPGTLNNEQFF.

A few counts support this clonotype. The chain joins TRBV5-1 to TRBJ2-2, with 9 bases fitting TRBD1. The trim removed 3 bases at V and 6 bases at J, leaving 9 bases unmatched. Germline CDR1 and CDR2: SGHRS and YFSETQ. This CDR3 is built from 16 residues. This CDR3 is CASSSPGQGHAGELFF. For the CDR3, the DNA is TGCGCCAGCAGCTCACCGGGACAGGGACACGCCGGGGAGCTGTTTTTT.

In this sample, this clonotype turned up many times. The J gene is TRBJ2-5, the V gene TRBV20-1; the D call may be TRBD1 or TRBD2 (5 bases each). Germline assignment: CDR1 DFQATT and CDR2 SNEGSKA (reference sequence). The CDR3 totals 13 residues. Trimming took 1 base from V and 2 from J, leaving 8 bases between them. CDR3 residues: CSARGDGQETQYF. Written as DNA, the CDR3 is TGCAGTGCTAGAGGGGACGGACAAGAGACCCAGTACTTC.

This clonotype showed up just a few times. The genes are TRBV6-1 and TRBJ2-4; a possible D gene is TRBD1 (5 bases). Trimming removed 7 bases at V and 0 bases at J, with 16 bases between. Germline V lookup: CDR1 MNHNS, CDR2 SASEGT. The CDR3 loop spans 16 amino acids. The CDR3 bases are TGTGCCAGCAACCCCCGACAGATAATAGCCAAAAACATTCAGTACTTC. Its translation: CASNPRQIIAKNIQYF.